The 11 T cell receptor beta chains below all came from one sample that was sequenced in a study of early T cells in non-severe SARS-CoV-2 infection. TCRdb re-called the 5' RACE reads through MiXCR, storing one row per CDR3 protein. Here the sample spans about 70,000 distinct CDR3 sequences, over 3.5% being singletons. The specimen was whole blood, collected at baseline. These receptors were obtained from an adult who was a healthcare worker with PCR-confirmed SARS-CoV-2 infection or an uninfected control (not recorded which). The donor label of this sample is uncertain.

The chain is built from TRBV9 and TRBJ2-5, with D perhaps TRBD1 (6 bases). CDR3 length: 15 amino acids. Germline V gene data show CDR1 as SGDLS and CDR2 as YYNGEE. The V and J ends lost 3 bases and 1 base respectively, with 13 bases between them. The CDR3 DNA reads TGTGCCAGCAGCGCCGGACAGTCGTTCCAAGAGACCCAGTACTTC. It codes for CASSAGQSFQETQYF.

This clonotype was counted many times. V and J are TRBV19 and TRBJ2-3; D is unresolved. The length of the CDR3 is 15 residues. Looked up from germline, CDR1 is LNHDA and CDR2 is SQIVND (reference sequence). The V end was cut by 6 bases, the J end by 0 bases, with 13 bases between. CDR3 DNA: TGTGCCAGTAGGAAAGTGGTTGCCAGCACAGATACGCAGTATTTT. As protein: CASRKVVASTDTQYF.

At least ten counts were recorded for this clonotype. The chain carries TRBV27 and TRBJ2-3; D gene unclear. CDR1 is MNHEY, CDR2 SMNVEV, per germline (reference sequence). The V end lost 0 bases, the J end lost 2 bases, and 15 bases lay between the germline ends. The CDR3 covers 17 residues. CDR3 DNA: TGTGCCAGCAGTTTATCGATTGCCCTACCCCCCACAGATACGCAGTATTTT. Amino acid sequence: CASSLSIALPPTDTQYF.

This clonotype was detected only a few times. The chain carries TRBV5-4 and TRBJ2-1; either TRBD1 or TRBD2 may fit D (5 bases each). Germline values: CDR1 SGHNT, CDR2 YYREEE (reference sequence). The CDR3 spans 13 residues. Trimming shortened V by 7 bases and J by 8 bases, and 16 bases separated the two germline ends. The CDR3 DNA is TGTGCCAGCCGACGGGACGGGGTCGATGAGCAGTTCTTC. It is translated as CASRRDGVDEQFF.

This clonotype has a count of ten or more. The rearrangement joins TRBV28 to TRBJ1-5, with 8 bases aligning to TRBD1. The CDR3 sequence is 15 residues long. The V segment lost 8 bases and the J segment 1 base; nucleotides outside the gene matches: 7. Looked up from germline, CDR1 is MDHEN and CDR2 is SYDVKM. CDR3 sequence reads: CASSSTGGSNQPQHF. The CDR3 region has the DNA TGTGCCAGCTCATCAACAGGGGGGAGCAATCAGCCCCAGCATTTT.

This clonotype showed up many times. The J gene is TRBJ1-2, the V gene TRBV30; 8 bases agree with TRBD1. This CDR3 contains 13 residues. The V segment lost 5 bases and the J segment 2 bases; nucleotides outside the gene matches: 4. The V gene's germline CDR1 is GTSNPN and CDR2 SVGIG (reference sequence). CDR3: CAWAGQGNYGYTF. CDR3 sequence (DNA): TGTGCCTGGGCCGGACAGGGAAACTATGGCTACACCTTC.

The chain has TRBV7-9 and TRBJ2-6; a weak D match, TRBD1 (5 bases). There are 16 residues in the CDR3. Per germline, CDR1 SEHNR and CDR2 FQNEAQ (reference sequence). V shed 5 bases and J shed 2 bases, with 13 bases lying between them. The CDR3 here is CASSPPTEAGANVLTF. The CDR3 DNA is TGTGCCAGCAGCCCCCCGACAGAGGCTGGGGCCAACGTCCTGACTTTC.

This chain joins TRBV10-2 and TRBJ1-1; TRBD1 matches at 7 bases. The CDR3 runs 14 residues. The V segment lost 4 bases and the J segment 1 base; nucleotides outside the gene matches: 3. In germline, CDR1 is WSHSY, CDR2 SAAADI. Here the CDR3 reads CASSGRQGNTEAFF. Written as DNA, the CDR3 is TGCGCCAGCAGTGGCAGACAGGGGAACACTGAAGCTTTCTTT.

This clonotype has a count of ten or more. The chain links TRBV11-2 to TRBJ2-1, with a weak D call TRBD2 (6 bases). Germline loops: CDR1 SGHAT, CDR2 FQNNGV. V lost 2 bases and J lost 0, with 23 bases in between. The length of the CDR3 is 20 residues. The DNA of the CDR3 is TGTGCCAGCAGCTTACACCCGAGGGTTCGCGGGGCCAACTCCTACAATGAGCAGTTCTTC. The encoded protein is CASSLHPRVRGANSYNEQFF.

This clonotype was observed a few times. The rearrangement joins TRBV3-1 to TRBJ2-6; tentatively, D is TRBD2 (6 bases). The V gene's germline CDR1 is LGHDT and CDR2 YNNKEL (reference sequence). Trimming pared 4 bases from V and 0 bases from J, leaving 13 bases between. This CDR3 region has 17 residues. In DNA form, the CDR3 reads TGTGCCAGCAGCCCCTTGGCGGGGACCTCTGGGGCCAACGTCCTGACTTTC. Translation gives CASSPLAGTSGANVLTF. Drawing the rest from reference TRBV3-1 and TRBJ2-6, the complete variable domain is DTAVSQTPKYLVTQMGNDKSIKCEQNLGHDTMYWYKQDSKKFLKIMFSYNNKELIINETVPNRFSPKSPDKAHLNLHINSLELGDSAVYFCASSPLAGTSGANVLTFGAGSRLTVL.

At least ten counts were recorded for this clonotype. The chain uses TRBV7-2 and TRBJ1-5, with 7 bases fitting TRBD1. Per the germline V gene, CDR1 is SGHTA and CDR2 is FQGNSA. The CDR3 covers 15 residues. Trimming removed 5 bases from V and 4 bases from J; junction bases left unmatched: 8. CDR3 in amino acids: CASSPYGQANQPQHF. In DNA, the CDR3 is TGTGCCAGCAGCCCATACGGACAGGCAAATCAGCCCCAGCATTTT.